This entry features one T cell receptor (beta chain) sequence. What it binds is not known. UMI-labeled 5' RACE yielded the TRB cDNA libraries. With the 5' RACE reads reprocessed, TCRdb shows one record per CDR3 protein and no DNA. Recorded for this sample: about 120,000 distinct CDR3 sequences. These data belong to a study of CXCR3-negative and CXCR3-positive naive CD8 T cells. Study results and caveats: PBMCs showed partially decreased CXCR3 expression after cryopreservation, and most assays used fresh PBMCs. TCR interaction strength was inferred from TRB CDR3 physicochemistry, as CD5 matched across naive subsets. Naive CXCR3-negative and CXCR3-positive cells had similar TRBV-TRBJ usage; memory differed.

This TCR came from a human donor in good health. Some clones in this sample may be carry-over from other donors' samples. The material sequenced was naive CXCR3- CD8+ T cells from blood. The subset denotes: CD45RO-CCR7+CD27+CD95- naive CD8+ T cells lacking CXCR3 (TNR3-).

CDR3 sequence reads: CASRPFLMGFPGELFF. The chain links TRBV27 to TRBJ2-2. The CDR3 runs to 16 residues. Germline V gene sequence: CDR1 MNHEY, CDR2 SMNVEV (reference sequence).